Shown below are 10 T cell receptor beta chains from a single sample sequenced in a study of CD4 T cells in relation to SARS-CoV-2 and coronaviruses. Unexposed donor CD4+ T cells date from about 2011-2018, before the COVID-19 pandemic. The cells were cultured for 10 days before CD4+ T cells were isolated. Sequencing used immunoSEQ multiplex PCR; TCRdb keeps in-frame clones, though not all of them. This sample has approximately 20,000 clones, with around 68% found just once. No antigen has been assigned to these receptors. Sequencing was performed on CD4+ T cells from PBMCs, cultured in vitro. These receptors all come from a human donor in good health.

The chain links TRBV30 to TRBJ1-4; D is uncertain. Trimming stripped 0 bases from V and 8 bases from J, with 7 bases between. CDR1 is GTSNPN, CDR2 SVGIG, per germline (reference sequence). This CDR3 is 12 amino acids long. The CDR3 spells CAWSVLKEKLFF. CDR3 sequence (DNA): TGTGCCTGGAGTGTTTTAAAGGAAAAACTGTTTTTT.

The chain recombines TRBV5-1 with TRBJ2-3; TRBD2 aligns across 8 bases. Germline V gives CDR1 SGHRS, CDR2 YFSETQ. The V gene end was trimmed by 4 bases and the J gene end by 2 bases; junction bases not matched to a gene: 6. This CDR3 spans 15 amino acids. The CDR3 nucleotides are TGCGCCAGCAGCCTGGGGCGGGGGGCCACAGATACGCAGTATTTT. Translated, it gives CASSLGRGATDTQYF.

This clone was seen a handful of times. The V call is TRBV3-1 (or the pseudogene TRBV3-2), the J call TRBJ2-7; either TRBD1 or TRBD2 may supply D (5 bases each). CDR1 is LGHDT and CDR2 is YNNKEL in the germline V gene (reference sequence). The CDR3 runs to 15 residues. Trimming cost V 0 bases and J 5 bases, with 14 bases left between them. CDR3 sequence: CASSQEGWGRHEQYF. In nucleotides, the CDR3 is TGTGCCAGCAGCCAAGAGGGTTGGGGACGACACGAGCAGTACTTC.

The chain has TRBV4-3 and TRBJ2-5, with 8 positions matching TRBD1. Germline trimming cut 4 bases from V and 5 bases from J; bases unmatched to any gene: 12. CDR3 length: 16 amino acids. Germline loops: CDR1 LGHNA, CDR2 YSLEER. CDR3 region: CASSPGQGSWLETQYF. The CDR3 DNA sequence: TGCGCCAGCAGCCCAGGACAGGGATCTTGGTTGGAGACCCAGTACTTC.

The chain employs TRBV5-1 and TRBJ1-2; D not certain. The CDR3 covers 15 residues. The V gene's germline CDR1 is SGHRS and CDR2 YFSETQ. V shed 0 bases and J shed 2 bases, with 11 bases lying between them. The CDR3 here is CASSLEVGINYGYTF. The DNA for the CDR3 is TGCGCCAGCAGCTTGGAGGTGGGGATCAACTATGGCTACACCTTC.

V is TRBV11-3 and J is TRBJ2-1, with D possibly TRBD2 on 6 matching bases. The CDR3 has 15 residues. Between the trimmed V and J ends, which lost 2 bases and 1 base, there was a span of 9 bases. Germline V lookup: CDR1 SGHNT, CDR2 YENEEA. CDR3 amino acids: CASSLIGGSYNEQFF. As DNA, the CDR3 is TGTGCCAGCAGCTTAATCGGGGGATCCTACAATGAGCAGTTCTTC. Combining the CDR3 with reference TRBV11-3 and TRBJ2-1 gives the whole variable domain EAGVVQSPRYKIIEKKQPVAFWCNPISGHNTLYWYLQNLGQGPELLIRYENEEAVDDSQLPKDRFSAERLKGVDSTLKIQPAELGDSAVYLCASSLIGGSYNEQFFGPGTRLTVL.

This clone appeared a few times. This chain connects TRBV2 to TRBJ2-5; perhaps TRBD1 as D (6 bases). This CDR3 comprises 13 residues. CDR1 and CDR2 from the germline V gene are SNHLY and FYNNEI. The V and J ends lost 5 bases and 5 bases respectively, with 12 bases between them. The CDR3 sequence: CASSNNREETQYF. DNA of the CDR3: TGTGCCAGCAGTAATAACAGGGAGGAGACCCAGTACTTC. Complete variable domain (other parts from reference TRBV2 and TRBJ2-5): EPEVTQTPSHQVTQMGQEVILRCVPISNHLYFYWYRQILGQKVEFLVSFYNNEISEKSEIFDDQFSVERPDGSNFTLKIRSTKLEDSAMYFCASSNNREETQYFGPGTRLLVL.

V gene TRBV7-8 combines with J gene TRBJ2-7; 8 bases are shared with TRBD2. The CDR3 totals 15 residues. The V gene end was trimmed by 3 bases and the J gene end by 5 bases; junction bases not matched to a gene: 9. Germline-derived CDR1 and CDR2 are SGHVS and FQNEAQ. The CDR3 coding sequence is TGTGCCAGCAGCTTTAAACGGGAGGGCCGCCACGAGCAGTACTTC. Translating it yields CASSFKREGRHEQYF.

The rearrangement links TRBV29-1 to TRBJ1-4; 8 nucleotides line up with TRBD1. The CDR3 spans 13 residues. V lost 7 bases, J lost 8 bases, and 9 bases stayed unmatched. Germline V lookup: CDR1 SQVTM, CDR2 ANQGSEA. The CDR3 coding sequence is TGCAGCGCTCGGGACAGGATCGGAGAAAAACTGTTTTTT. It yields the protein CSARDRIGEKLFF.

Judged by abundance, this clone is medium-sized. CDR3 protein: CASSLGGNGYTF. CDR3 in DNA: TGTGCCAGCAGCTTAGGAGGGAATGGCTACACCTTC. The chain carries TRBV7-9 and TRBJ1-2; D remains ambiguous. CDR1 and CDR2 from the germline V gene are SEHNR and FQNEAQ (reference sequence). V lost 1 base and J lost 6, with 6 bases in between. This CDR3 has 12 amino acids.